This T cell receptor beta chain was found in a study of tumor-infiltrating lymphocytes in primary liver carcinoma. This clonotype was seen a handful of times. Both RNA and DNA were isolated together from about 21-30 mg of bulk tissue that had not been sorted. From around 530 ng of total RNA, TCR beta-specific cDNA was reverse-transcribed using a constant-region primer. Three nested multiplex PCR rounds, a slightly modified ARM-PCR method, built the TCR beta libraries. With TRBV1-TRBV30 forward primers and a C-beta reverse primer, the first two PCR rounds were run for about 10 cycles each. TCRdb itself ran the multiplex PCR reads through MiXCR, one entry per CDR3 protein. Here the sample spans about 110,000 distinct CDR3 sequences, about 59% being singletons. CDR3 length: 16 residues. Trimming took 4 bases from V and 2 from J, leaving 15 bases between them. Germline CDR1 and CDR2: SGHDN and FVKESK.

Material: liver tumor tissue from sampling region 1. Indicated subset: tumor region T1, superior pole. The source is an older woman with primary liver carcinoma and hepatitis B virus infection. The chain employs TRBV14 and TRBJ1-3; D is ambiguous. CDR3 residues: CASSPRSGSTGNTIYF. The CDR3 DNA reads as TGTGCCAGCAGCCCACGGAGCGGGAGCACTGGAAACACCATATATTTT.